This entry lists 13 T cell receptor beta chains sequenced from one sample in a study of CD8+CD57+ T cells in acquired aplastic anemia. By flow cytometry, patients selected for sequencing had shown an expansion of CD8+CD57+ cells. Genomic DNA constituted the template upon which TCR beta VDJ and CDR3 profiling was performed. TCRdb re-analysed the reads in MiXCR, keeping a single row per CDR3 protein. The sample yields roughly 160,000 distinct CDR3 sequences, 71% seen once. Sequencing was performed on sorted CD4+, CD8+, or CD8+CD57+ T cells (not recorded which) from PBMCs. Receptors were obtained from a human donor with aplastic anemia.

The rearrangement links TRBV24-1 to TRBJ2-1, with D perhaps given as TRBD1 or TRBD2 (5 bases each). V lost 2 bases and J 5 bases, leaving 15 bases between the germline ends. Germline V CDR1 and CDR2: KGHDR, SFDVKD. The CDR3 is made up of 16 amino acids. Here the CDR3 reads CATSDSSGTLHNEQFF. CDR3 in DNA: TGTGCCACCAGTGATTCCTCCGGGACCCTACACAATGAGCAGTTCTTC.

The chain employs TRBV7-8 and TRBJ2-5; D ambiguous. V lost 5 bases and J 6 bases, leaving 13 bases between the germline ends. The CDR3 has 13 amino acids. Per germline, CDR1 SGHVS and CDR2 FQNEAQ. In DNA, the CDR3 is TGTGCCAGCAGCCCCTTTGGGGTGCAGACCCAGTACTTC. This sequence encodes CASSPFGVQTQYF.

This clonotype was observed a few times. V is TRBV20-1 and J is TRBJ2-1, with 11 positions matching TRBD2. With V trimmed by 7 bases and J by 6 bases, 5 bases remained unmatched. Germline-derived CDR1 and CDR2 are DFQATT and SNEGSKA (reference sequence). The CDR3 has 13 residues. CDR3 in DNA: TGCAGTGTCATACTAGCGGGAGTCAATGAGCAGTTCTTC. Translation: CSVILAGVNEQFF.

The chain employs TRBV10-3 and TRBJ2-1, with 9 positions matching TRBD2. This CDR3 region has 14 residues. CDR1 is ENHRY and CDR2 is SYGVKD in the germline V gene. Germline trimming cut 7 bases from V and 5 bases from J; bases unmatched to any gene: 6. The CDR3 sequence is CAIKRTSDDNEQFF. DNA for the CDR3: TGTGCCATCAAGAGGACTAGCGATGACAATGAGCAGTTCTTC.

The chain carries TRBV7-6 and TRBJ1-5; the D is unclear. Trimming pared 1 base from V and 7 bases from J, leaving 8 bases between. Germline V gives CDR1 SGHVS, CDR2 FNYEAQ. This CDR3 is 13 amino acids long. The CDR3: CASSLGEGQPQHF. The CDR3 DNA is TGTGCCAGCAGCTTAGGGGAGGGACAGCCCCAGCATTTT.

The V and J genes are TRBV19 and TRBJ1-5; D is possibly TRBD1 (5 bases). V lost 4 bases to trimming and J lost 0 bases, with 7 bases between them. CDR3 length: 14 amino acids. The germline gives CDR1 LNHDA, CDR2 SQIVND (reference sequence). The CDR3, as DNA: TGTGCCAGTAGTAGAGGGGTTAGCAATCAGCCCCAGCATTTT. It specifies CASSRGVSNQPQHF.

The chain joins TRBV2 to TRBJ2-2; D is unclear. With 7 bases removed from V and 4 bases from J, the gap between germline ends came to 10 bases. The CDR3 runs 13 residues. Germline loops: CDR1 SNHLY, CDR2 FYNNEI. The chain's CDR3 is CASTMSGTGELFF. CDR3 nucleotide sequence: TGTGCCAGCACTATGTCTGGCACCGGGGAGCTGTTTTTT.

The chain is built from TRBV20-1 and TRBJ2-5, with D hard to call. Germline CDR1 DFQATT, CDR2 SNEGSKA (reference sequence). V shed 0 bases and J shed 6 bases, with 8 bases lying between them. This CDR3 comprises 12 residues. The CDR3 DNA follows: TGCAGTGCTAGAGATCCCCCCCAGACCCAGTACTTC. This sequence encodes CSARDPPQTQYF.

This clonotype was seen just once. The J gene is TRBJ1-1, the V gene TRBV20-1, with unresolved D. V lost 6 bases and J lost 0, with 14 bases in between. This CDR3 has 14 residues. Germline V gene data show CDR1 as DFQATT and CDR2 as SNEGSKA (reference sequence). CDR3 nucleotides: TGCAGTGCCTCCCTTGGCAGATTGAACACTGAAGCTTTCTTT. Protein sequence: CSASLGRLNTEAFF.

The CDR3 DNA sequence: TGTGCCAGCAGCCAGGGGGTGGGTGAGCAGTACTTC. This gives the protein CASSQGVGEQYF. J is TRBJ2-7 and V is TRBV7-3; TRBD1 agrees at 7 bases. J gave up 7 bases and V 5 bases, and 5 bases lay outside the gene matches. The CDR3 contains 12 residues. Germline CDR1 reads SGHTA; CDR2 reads FQGTGA.

This clonotype has more than one count but fewer than ten. V is TRBV19 and J is TRBJ2-3; 7 bases agree with TRBD2. The CDR3 runs 14 residues. V shed 8 bases and J 2 bases; nucleotides not matched to a gene: 7. CDR1 is LNHDA and CDR2 is SQIVND in the germline V gene (reference sequence). The CDR3 DNA reads as TGTGCCAGTTCGGGAGGATGGGACACAGATACGCAGTATTTT. Translated, it gives CASSGGWDTDTQYF. Looking up the rest from reference TRBV19 and TRBJ2-3 gives the full variable domain: DGGITQSPKYLFRKEGQNVTLSCEQNLNHDAMYWYRQDPGQGLRLIYYSQIVNDFQKGDIAEGYSVSREKKESFPLTVTSAQKNPTAFYLCASSGGWDTDTQYFGPGTRLTVL.

CDR3 protein: CASSETREWDSPLHF. CDR3 nucleotide sequence: TGTGCCAGCAGTGAAACCAGGGAATGGGATTCACCCCTCCACTTT. V is TRBV25-1 and J is TRBJ1-6; a weak D match, TRBD1 (5 bases). The ends were cut back, 2 bases at V and 8 bases at J, with 13 bases in the middle. The CDR3 has 15 amino acids. The germline V gene encodes CDR1 MGHDK and CDR2 SYGVNS.

This clonotype was observed at least ten times. V usage is TRBV6-4 and J usage is TRBJ2-3; 10 nucleotides align to TRBD1. The CDR3 spans 16 residues. CDR1 and CDR2 (germline): MRHNA, SNTAGT. Trimming at V came to 0 bases and at J to 4 bases, leaving 4 bases not matched to a gene. The CDR3 protein is CASSDSKGTGADTQYF. As DNA, the CDR3 is TGTGCCAGCAGTGACTCGAAAGGGACAGGGGCAGATACGCAGTATTTT.